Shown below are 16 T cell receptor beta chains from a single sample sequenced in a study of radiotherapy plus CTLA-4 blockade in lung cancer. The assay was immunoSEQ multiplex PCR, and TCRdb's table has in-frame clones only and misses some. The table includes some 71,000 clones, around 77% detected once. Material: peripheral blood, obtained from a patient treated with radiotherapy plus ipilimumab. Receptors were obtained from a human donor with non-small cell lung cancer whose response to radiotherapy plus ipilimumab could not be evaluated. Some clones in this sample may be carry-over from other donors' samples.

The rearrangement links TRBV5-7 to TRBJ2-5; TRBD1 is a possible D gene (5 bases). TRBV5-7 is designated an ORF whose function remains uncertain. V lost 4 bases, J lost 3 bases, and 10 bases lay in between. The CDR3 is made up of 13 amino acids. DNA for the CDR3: TGTGCCAGCAGCCTCGACAGAAAAGAGACCCAGTACTTC. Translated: CASSLDRKETQYF.

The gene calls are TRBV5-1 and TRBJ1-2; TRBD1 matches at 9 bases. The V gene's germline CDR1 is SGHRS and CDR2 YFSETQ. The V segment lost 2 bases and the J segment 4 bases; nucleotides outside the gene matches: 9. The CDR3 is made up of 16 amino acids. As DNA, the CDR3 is TGCGCCAGCAGCTTAAACACAGGGGGCTTGAGCTATGGCTACACCTTC. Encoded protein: CASSLNTGGLSYGYTF.

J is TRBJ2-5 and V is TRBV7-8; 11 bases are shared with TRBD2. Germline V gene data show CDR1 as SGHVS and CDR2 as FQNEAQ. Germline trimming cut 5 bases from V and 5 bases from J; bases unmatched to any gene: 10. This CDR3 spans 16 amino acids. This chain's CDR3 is CASSPTSGGALETQYF. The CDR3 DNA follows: TGTGCCAGCAGCCCCACTAGCGGGGGAGCGTTGGAGACCCAGTACTTC.

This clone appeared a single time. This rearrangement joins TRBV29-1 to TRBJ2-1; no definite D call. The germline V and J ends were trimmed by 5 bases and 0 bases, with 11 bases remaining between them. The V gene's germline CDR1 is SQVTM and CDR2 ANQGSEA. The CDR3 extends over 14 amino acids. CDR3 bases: TGCAGCGTTAGCCCCAGGTTCTCCTACAATGAGCAGTTCTTC. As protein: CSVSPRFSYNEQFF.

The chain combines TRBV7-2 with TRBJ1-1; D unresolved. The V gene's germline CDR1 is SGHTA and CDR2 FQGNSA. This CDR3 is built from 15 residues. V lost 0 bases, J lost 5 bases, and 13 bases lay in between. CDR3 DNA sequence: TGTGCCAGCAGCTTAGCGGGGAGGTCAGCAACTGAAGCTTTCTTT. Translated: CASSLAGRSATEAFF.

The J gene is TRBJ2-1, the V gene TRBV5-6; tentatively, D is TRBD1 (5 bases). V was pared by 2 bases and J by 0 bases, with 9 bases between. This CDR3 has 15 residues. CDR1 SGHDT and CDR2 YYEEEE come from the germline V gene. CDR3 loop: CASSLGVRSYNEQFF. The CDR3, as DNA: TGTGCCAGCAGCTTAGGGGTCCGCTCCTACAATGAGCAGTTCTTC.

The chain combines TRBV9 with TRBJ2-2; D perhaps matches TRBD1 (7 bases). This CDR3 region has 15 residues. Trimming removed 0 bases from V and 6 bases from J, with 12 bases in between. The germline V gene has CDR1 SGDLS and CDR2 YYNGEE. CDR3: CASSVEDREAGELFF. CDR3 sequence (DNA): TGTGCCAGCAGCGTAGAAGACAGGGAGGCCGGGGAGCTGTTTTTT.

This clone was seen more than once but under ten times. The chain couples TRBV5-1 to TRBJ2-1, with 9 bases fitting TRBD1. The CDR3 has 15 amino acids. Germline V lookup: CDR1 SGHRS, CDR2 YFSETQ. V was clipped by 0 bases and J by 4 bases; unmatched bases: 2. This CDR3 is CASSLDRGPYNEQFF. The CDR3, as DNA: TGCGCCAGCAGCTTGGACAGGGGGCCTTACAATGAGCAGTTCTTC.

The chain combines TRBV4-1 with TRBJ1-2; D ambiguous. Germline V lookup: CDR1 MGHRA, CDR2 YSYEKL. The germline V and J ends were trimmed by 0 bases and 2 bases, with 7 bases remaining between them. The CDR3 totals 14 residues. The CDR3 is CASSQDHGNYGYTF. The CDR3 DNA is TGCGCCAGCAGCCAAGATCACGGGAACTATGGCTACACCTTC.

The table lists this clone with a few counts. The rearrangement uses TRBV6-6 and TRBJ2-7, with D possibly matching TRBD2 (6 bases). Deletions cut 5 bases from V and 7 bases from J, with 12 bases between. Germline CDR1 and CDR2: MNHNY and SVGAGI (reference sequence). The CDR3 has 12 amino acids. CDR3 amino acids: CASSHGGGEQYF. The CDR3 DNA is TGTGCCAGCAGTCACGGTGGGGGGGAGCAGTACTTC.

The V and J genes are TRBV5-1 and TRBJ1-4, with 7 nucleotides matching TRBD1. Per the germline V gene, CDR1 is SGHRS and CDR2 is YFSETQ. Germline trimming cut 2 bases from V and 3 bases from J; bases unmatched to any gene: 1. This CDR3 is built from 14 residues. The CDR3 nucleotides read TGCGCCAGCAGCTTACAGGGGTCTAATGAAAAACTGTTTTTT. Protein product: CASSLQGSNEKLFF.

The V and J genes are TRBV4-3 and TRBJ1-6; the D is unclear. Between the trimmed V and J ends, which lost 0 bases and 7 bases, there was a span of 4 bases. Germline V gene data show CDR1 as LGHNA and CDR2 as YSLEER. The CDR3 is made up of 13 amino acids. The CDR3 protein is CASSQDQNSPLHF. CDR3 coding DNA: TGCGCCAGCAGCCAAGATCAGAATTCACCCCTCCACTTT.

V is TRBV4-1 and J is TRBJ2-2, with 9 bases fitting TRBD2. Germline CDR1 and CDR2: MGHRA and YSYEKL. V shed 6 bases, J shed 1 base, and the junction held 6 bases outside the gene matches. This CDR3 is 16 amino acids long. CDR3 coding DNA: TGCGCCAGCAGGCGGGGGGGTTTGGTGAACACCGGGGAGCTGTTTTTT. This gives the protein CASRRGGLVNTGELFF.

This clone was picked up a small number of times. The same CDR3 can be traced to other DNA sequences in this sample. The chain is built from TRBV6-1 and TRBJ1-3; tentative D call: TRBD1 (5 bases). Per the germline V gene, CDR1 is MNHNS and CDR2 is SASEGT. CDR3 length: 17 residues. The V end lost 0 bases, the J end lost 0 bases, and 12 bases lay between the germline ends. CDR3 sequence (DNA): TGTGCCAGCAGTGAAGCGCACGGGGGGAGCTCTGGAAACACCATATATTTT. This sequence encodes CASSEAHGGSSGNTIYF.

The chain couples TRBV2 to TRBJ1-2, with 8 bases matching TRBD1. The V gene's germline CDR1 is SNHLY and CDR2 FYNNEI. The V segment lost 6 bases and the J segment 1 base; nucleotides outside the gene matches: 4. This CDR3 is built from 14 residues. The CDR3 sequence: CASRMTGDNYGYTF. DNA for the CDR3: TGTGCCAGCAGGATGACAGGGGATAACTATGGCTACACCTTC.

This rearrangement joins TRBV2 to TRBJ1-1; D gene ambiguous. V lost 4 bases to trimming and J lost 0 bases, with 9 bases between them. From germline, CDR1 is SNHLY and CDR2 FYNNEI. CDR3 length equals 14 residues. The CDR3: CASSGGRMNTEAFF. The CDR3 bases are TGTGCCAGCAGTGGCGGCCGAATGAACACTGAAGCTTTCTTT.